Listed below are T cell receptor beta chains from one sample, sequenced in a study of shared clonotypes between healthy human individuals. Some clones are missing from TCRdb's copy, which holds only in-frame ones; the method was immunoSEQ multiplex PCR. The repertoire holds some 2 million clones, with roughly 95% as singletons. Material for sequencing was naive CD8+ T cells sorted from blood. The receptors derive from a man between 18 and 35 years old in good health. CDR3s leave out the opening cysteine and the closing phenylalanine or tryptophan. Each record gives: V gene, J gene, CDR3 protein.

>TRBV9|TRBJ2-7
ASSPAVGYEQY
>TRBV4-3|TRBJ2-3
ASSQDPSGTDTQY
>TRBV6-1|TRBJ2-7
ASRDSFYEQY
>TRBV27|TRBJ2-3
ASSYQYSTDTQY
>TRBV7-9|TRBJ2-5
ASSLSGGGRGETQY
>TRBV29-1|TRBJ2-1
SVPVGQSYNEQF
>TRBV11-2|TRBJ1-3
ASSWGAADTIY
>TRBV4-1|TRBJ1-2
ASSQVLGGGGYT
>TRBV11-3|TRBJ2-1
ASSLVSSAEQF
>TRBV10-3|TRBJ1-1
ATRQGGAEAF
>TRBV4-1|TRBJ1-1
ASSQGLVSNTEAF
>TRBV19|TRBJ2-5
ASSITFRREGLGETQY
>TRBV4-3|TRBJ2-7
AIPTLTYEQY
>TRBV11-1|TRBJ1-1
ASSPPDRGWGEAF